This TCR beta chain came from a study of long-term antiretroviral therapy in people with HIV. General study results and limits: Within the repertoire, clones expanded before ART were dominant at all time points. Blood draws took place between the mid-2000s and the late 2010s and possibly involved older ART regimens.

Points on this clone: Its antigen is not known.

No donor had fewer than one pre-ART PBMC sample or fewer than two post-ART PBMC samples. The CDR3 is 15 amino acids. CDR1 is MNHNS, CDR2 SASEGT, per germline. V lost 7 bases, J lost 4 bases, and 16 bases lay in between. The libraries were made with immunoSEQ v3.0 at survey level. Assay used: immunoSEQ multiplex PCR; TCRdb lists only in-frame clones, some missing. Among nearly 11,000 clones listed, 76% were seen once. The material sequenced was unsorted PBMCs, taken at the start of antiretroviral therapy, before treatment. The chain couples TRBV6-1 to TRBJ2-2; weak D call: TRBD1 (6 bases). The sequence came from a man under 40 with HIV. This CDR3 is CASTIRQDLTGELFF. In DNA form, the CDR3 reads TGTGCCAGCACCATCCGACAGGATCTCACCGGGGAGCTGTTTTTT.